This TCR beta chain was sequenced during a study of blood T cells in healthy people across ages. Together with a sample-barcoded 5' primer, a J-beta primer mix was included in a second PCR lasting about 7 to 12 cycles. One entry per CDR3 protein results from TCRdb running MiXCR on the 5' RACE reads. The sample shows about 930,000 distinct CDR3 sequences, about 27% of them seen only once. V was trimmed by 7 bases and J by 2 bases, leaving 12 bases between them. This CDR3 is 13 amino acids long. Germline lookup yields CDR1 SEHNR and CDR2 FQNEAQ (reference sequence). These data are also associated with another study on T cells of mothers and their children.

Sequenced: blood. The clonotype was recovered from a woman aged 35 to 49 in good health. The rearrangement uses TRBV7-9 and TRBJ2-7; D is perhaps TRBD2 (6 bases). CDR3 nucleotide sequence: TGTGCCAGCACCCTGGGCGGGACCTACGAGCAGTACTTC. As protein: CASTLGGTYEQYF.